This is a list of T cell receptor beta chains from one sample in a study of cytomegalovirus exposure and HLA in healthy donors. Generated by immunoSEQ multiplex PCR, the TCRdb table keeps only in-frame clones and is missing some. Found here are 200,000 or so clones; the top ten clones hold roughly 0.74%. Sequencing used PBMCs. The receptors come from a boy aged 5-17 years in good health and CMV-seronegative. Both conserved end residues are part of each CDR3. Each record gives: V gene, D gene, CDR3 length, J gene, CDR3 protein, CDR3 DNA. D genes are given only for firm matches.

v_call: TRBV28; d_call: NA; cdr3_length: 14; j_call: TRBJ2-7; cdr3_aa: CASRPTGISYEQYF; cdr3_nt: TGTGCCAGCAGGCCCACAGGGATTTCGTACGAGCAGTACTTC
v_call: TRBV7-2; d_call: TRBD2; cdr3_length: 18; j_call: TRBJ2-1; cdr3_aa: CASSLVATSGLFGNEQFF; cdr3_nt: TGTGCCAGCAGCTTAGTAGCGACTAGCGGTCTCTTTGGCAATGAGCAGTTCTTC
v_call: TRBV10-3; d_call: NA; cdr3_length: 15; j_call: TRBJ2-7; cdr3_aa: CAISARGGSNSRADF; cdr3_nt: TGTGCCATCAGCGCTCGAGGAGGGAGTAATTCCCGGGCGGACTTC
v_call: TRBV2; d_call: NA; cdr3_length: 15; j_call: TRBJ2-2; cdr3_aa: CASCRLAFDTGELFF; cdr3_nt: TGTGCCAGCTGTCGATTGGCTTTTGACACCGGGGAGCTGTTTTTT
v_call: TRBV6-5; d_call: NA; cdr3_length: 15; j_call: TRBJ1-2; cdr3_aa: CASRLYRASSKGYTF; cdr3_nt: TGTGCCAGCAGACTATACAGGGCGTCTTCGAAAGGCTACACCTTC
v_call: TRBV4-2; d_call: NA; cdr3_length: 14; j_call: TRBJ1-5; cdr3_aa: CASSQGESNQPQHF; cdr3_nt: TGTGCCAGCAGCCAAGGGGAGAGCAATCAGCCCCAGCATTTT
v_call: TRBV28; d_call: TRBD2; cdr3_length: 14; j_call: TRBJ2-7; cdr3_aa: CASSGGTNTYEQYF; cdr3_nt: TGTGCCAGCAGTGGGGGGACTAACACCTACGAGCAGTACTTC
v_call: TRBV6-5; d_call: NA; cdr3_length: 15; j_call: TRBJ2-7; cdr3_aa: CASSYGQQVPYEQYF; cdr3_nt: TGTGCCAGCAGTTACGGACAGCAGGTACCTTACGAGCAGTACTTC
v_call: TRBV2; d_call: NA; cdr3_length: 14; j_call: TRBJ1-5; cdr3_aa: CASRTVSGRQPQHF; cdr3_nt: TGTGCCAGTAGGACAGTCTCAGGCCGGCAGCCCCAGCATTTT
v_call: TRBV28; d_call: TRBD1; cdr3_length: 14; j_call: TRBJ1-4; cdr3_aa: CASEPGQINEKLFF; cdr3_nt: TGTGCCTCAGAACCGGGACAGATTAATGAAAAACTGTTTTTT